A single TCR beta chain is shown here with its context. No antigen is known for it. The V and J ends lost 2 bases and 8 bases respectively, with 15 bases between them. Germline lookup yields CDR1 GTSNPN and CDR2 SVGIG (reference sequence). The CDR3 length is 14 residues. PCR amplification relied on 60 Vbeta primers (plus 13 Jbeta primers). Authors' analysis steps: Later analysis identified tens of millions of unique TCR beta chains, about 10 million shared. The table came from immunoSEQ multiplex PCR; TCRdb's copy has only in-frame clones and leaves some out. That table supplies the V and J calls and clone size; D and trimming were determined from the DNA. The data contain fewer than 100,000 clones, over 75% of them singletons. These data belong to a study of cytomegalovirus exposure and HLA in healthy donors. Turning to the study itself: Clustering assigned 81% of the approximately 400 genotyped donors to the Caucasian-associated ancestry cluster.

Points from the study as a whole: Among TCR beta chains of equal frequency, HLA-associated ones were more clonally expanded in a later analysis. An analysis done earlier found most TCR beta V segments productive about 90% or about 30% of the time.

The TCR comes from a man aged 40-49 years in good health and CMV-seronegative. Sequencing was done on a sample of PBMCs. The chain employs TRBV30 and TRBJ1-4; D unresolved. This chain's CDR3 is CAWSIRGAAEKLFF. DNA for the CDR3: TGTGCCTGGAGTATCCGGGGAGCGGCGGAAAAACTGTTTTTT.